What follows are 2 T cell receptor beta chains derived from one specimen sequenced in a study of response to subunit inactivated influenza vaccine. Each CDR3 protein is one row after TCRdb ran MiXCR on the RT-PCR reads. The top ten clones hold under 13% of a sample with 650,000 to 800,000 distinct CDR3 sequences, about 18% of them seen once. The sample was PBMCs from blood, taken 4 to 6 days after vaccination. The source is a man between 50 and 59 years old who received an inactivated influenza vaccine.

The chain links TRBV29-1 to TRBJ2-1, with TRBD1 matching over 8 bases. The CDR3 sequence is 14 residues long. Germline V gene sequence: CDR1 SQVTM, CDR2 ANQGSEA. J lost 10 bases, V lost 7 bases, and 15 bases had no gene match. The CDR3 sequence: CSAPGQARAWEQFF. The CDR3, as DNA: TGCAGCGCTCCGGGACAGGCGAGGGCTTGGGAGCAGTTCTTC.

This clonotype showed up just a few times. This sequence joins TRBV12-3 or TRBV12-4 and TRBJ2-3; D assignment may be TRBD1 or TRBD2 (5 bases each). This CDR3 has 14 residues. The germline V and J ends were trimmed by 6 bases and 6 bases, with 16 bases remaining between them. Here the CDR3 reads CASRAGTWRDTQYF. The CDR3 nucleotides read TGTGCCAGCAGGGCCGGGACCTGGAGGGATACGCAGTATTTT.